Included here is one T cell receptor (beta chain) sequence, with context. A sample-barcoded 5' primer and a J-beta primer mix were used in a second PCR of about 7 to 12 cycles. Via MiXCR, TCRdb re-called the 5' RACE reads, giving one row per CDR3 protein. Among some 780,000 distinct CDR3 sequences listed, 45% to 70% were seen once. The record originates from a study of blood T cells in healthy people across ages. The CDR3 totals 14 residues. The junction had 6 bases not matched to a gene; V was cut back by 6 bases and J by 2 bases. CDR1 and CDR2 from the germline V gene are DFQATT and SNEGSKA (reference sequence).

Sequencing used blood. This sequence joins TRBV20-1 and TRBJ1-1, with TRBD1 matching over 10 bases. The origin of this receptor is a man aged 35-49 years in good health. The CDR3 DNA reads TGCAGTGCGGGACAGGGGACAAGAAACACTGAAGCTTTCTTT. Residues: CSAGQGTRNTEAFF.